The rows below give T cell receptor beta chains drawn from one sample of a study of human T cells and chemical hapten exposure. In TCRdb, the RACE reads were re-called with MiXCR into one record per CDR3 protein. This sample yields about 82,000 distinct CDR3 sequences, of which 10% to 15% are seen a single time; around 5.8% belongs to the top ten. This specimen consisted of whole blood, obtained in connection with sensitization to the hapten diphenylcyclopropenone (DPC). These receptor sequences come from a woman aged 45-65 years with alopecia areata. Some clones in this sample may be carry-over from other donors' samples. Each CDR3 is given with its conserved first and last residue. The D gene is left open where the match is weak. Size values are once, few and many counts, or a class for expanded clones, and some rows have none.

many	TRBJ2-7	.	TRBV12-3/TRBV12-4	CASTRTAYEQYF	TGTGCCAGCACTCGGACAGCCTACGAGCAGTACTTC
.	TRBJ2-2	TRBD2	TRBV30	CAWSVRRSGSAGELFF	TGTGCCTGGAGTGTACGTAGGAGCGGGAGCGCCGGGGAGCTGTTTTTT
.	TRBJ2-7	.	TRBV5-1	CASRGGAYEQYF	TGCGCCAGCAGGGGCGGAGCCTACGAGCAGTACTTC
.	TRBJ1-5	.	TRBV7-8	CASSFPGESGQPQHF	TGTGCCAGCAGCTTTCCAGGGGAATCCGGACAGCCCCAGCATTTT
many	TRBJ2-3	.	TRBV12-3/TRBV12-4	CASRSRGTSTDTQYF	TGTGCCAGCAGATCTCGCGGGACATCCACAGATACGCAGTATTTT
few	TRBJ2-1	TRBD1	TRBV5-1	CASSLRVSGGAYPRIEQFF	TGCGCCAGCAGCTTGAGAGTATCAGGGGGCGCGTATCCTAGGATTGAGCAGTTCTTC
many	TRBJ1-2	TRBD1	TRBV30	CAWRAGGSYGYTF	TGTGCCTGGAGGGCAGGGGGAAGCTATGGCTACACCTTC
many	TRBJ2-3	TRBD2	TRBV20-1	CSAAGTSGRGSTDTQYF	TGCAGTGCCGCTGGGACTAGCGGGAGAGGTAGCACAGATACGCAGTATTTT
.	TRBJ2-6	.	TRBV7-9	CASSPDRPNVLTF	TGTGCCAGCAGCCCGGACCGACCCAACGTCCTGACTTTC
few	TRBJ2-7	.	TRBV9	CASSAGPLKPTQYF	TGTGCCAGCAGCGCCGGGCCACTTAAACCGACGCAGTACTTC
.	TRBJ1-6	.	TRBV11-2	CASSLTSSYNSPLHF	TGTGCCAGCAGCTTAACCAGCTCCTATAATTCACCCCTCCACTTT
.	TRBJ1-1	.	TRBV20-1	CSARRGETEAFF	TGCAGTGCGCGGAGGGGGGAAACTGAAGCTTTCTTT
many	TRBJ2-7	.	TRBV5-6	CASSLGDEQYF	TGTGCCAGCAGCTTAGGCGACGAGCAGTACTTC
many	TRBJ1-5	.	TRBV6-1	CASSEATLVSNQPQHF	TGTGCCAGCAGTGAAGCTACGTTGGTGAGCAATCAGCCCCAGCATTTT
many	TRBJ1-1	.	TRBV5-4	CASGGQPNTEAFF	TGTGCCAGCGGGGGACAACCGAACACTGAAGCTTTCTTT
.	TRBJ1-5	.	TRBV15	CATSREGQGNQPQHF	TGTGCCACCAGCAGAGAGGGGCAGGGCAATCAGCCCCAGCATTTT